The 2 T cell receptor beta chains reported below all come from one sample, sequenced in a study of cytomegalovirus exposure and HLA in healthy donors. The PCR made use of 60 Vbeta and 13 Jbeta primers. TCRdb's table, derived via immunoSEQ multiplex PCR, lists solely in-frame clones and lacks some. The sample has under 200,000 clones, over 75% seen once. Sequenced: PBMCs. The receptors were gathered from a woman aged 45-60 years in good health and CMV-seropositive.

V is TRBV28 and J is TRBJ1-2; no clear D gene. The CDR3 sequence is 12 residues long. Per germline, CDR1 MDHEN and CDR2 SYDVKM. V dropped 4 bases and J dropped 6 bases, with 9 bases sitting between them. CDR3 sequence: CASSSGGDGYTF. The CDR3, as DNA: TGTGCCAGCAGTTCGGGCGGGGATGGCTACACCTTC.

Details on this clone: Other DNA sequences within the sample encode an identical CDR3. The chain couples TRBV14 to TRBJ2-5; tentative D call: TRBD2 (7 bases). The V gene lost 4 bases and the J gene lost 7 bases, with 13 bases spanning the gap. The CDR3 is 13 amino acids. Germline values: CDR1 SGHDN, CDR2 FVKESK. CDR3 sequence reads: CASSPGLGGTQYF. The DNA of the CDR3 is TGTGCCAGCAGCCCTGGACTAGGGGGGACCCAGTACTTC. Full variable domain (rest looked up from reference TRBV14 and TRBJ2-5): EAGVTQFPSHSVIEKGQTVTLRCDPISGHDNLYWYRRVMGKEIKFLLHFVKESKQDESGMPNNRFLAERTGGTYSTLKVQPAELEDSGVYFCASSPGLGGTQYFGPGTRLLVL.